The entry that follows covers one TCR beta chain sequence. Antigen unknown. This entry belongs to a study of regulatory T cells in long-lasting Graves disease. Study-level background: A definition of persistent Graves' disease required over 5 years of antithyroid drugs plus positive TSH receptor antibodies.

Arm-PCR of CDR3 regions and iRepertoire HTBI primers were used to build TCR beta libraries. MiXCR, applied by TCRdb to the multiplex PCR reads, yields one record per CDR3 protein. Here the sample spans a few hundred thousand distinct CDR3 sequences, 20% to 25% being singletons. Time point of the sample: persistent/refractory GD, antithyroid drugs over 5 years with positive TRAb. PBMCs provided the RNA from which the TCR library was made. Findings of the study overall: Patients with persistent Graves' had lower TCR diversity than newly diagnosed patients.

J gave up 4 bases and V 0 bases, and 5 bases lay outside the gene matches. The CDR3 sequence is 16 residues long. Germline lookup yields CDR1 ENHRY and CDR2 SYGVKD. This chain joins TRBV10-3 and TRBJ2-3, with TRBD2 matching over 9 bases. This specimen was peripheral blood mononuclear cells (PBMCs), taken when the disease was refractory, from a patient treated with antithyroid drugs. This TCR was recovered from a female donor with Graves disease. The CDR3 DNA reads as TGTGCCATCAGTGAGTCCTGGGCGGGGGGGCCAGATACGCAGTATTTT. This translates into CAISESWAGGPDTQYF.